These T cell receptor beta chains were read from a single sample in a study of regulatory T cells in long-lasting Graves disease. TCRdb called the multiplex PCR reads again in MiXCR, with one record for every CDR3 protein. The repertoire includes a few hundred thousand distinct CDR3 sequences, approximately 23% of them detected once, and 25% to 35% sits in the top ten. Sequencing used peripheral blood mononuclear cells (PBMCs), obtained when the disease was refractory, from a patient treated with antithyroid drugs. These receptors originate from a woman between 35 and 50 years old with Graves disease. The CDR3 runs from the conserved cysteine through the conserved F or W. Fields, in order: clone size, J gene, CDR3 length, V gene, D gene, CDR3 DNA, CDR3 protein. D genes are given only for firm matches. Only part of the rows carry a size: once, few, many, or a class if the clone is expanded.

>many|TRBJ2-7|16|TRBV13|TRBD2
TGTGCCAGCAGCACCTGGACTAGCGGGAGGGCTTACGAGCAGTACTTC
CASSTWTSGRAYEQYF
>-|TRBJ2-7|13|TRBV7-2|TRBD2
TGTGCCAGCAGCTTAGTAGCGGGAAGGGAGCAGTACTTC
CASSLVAGREQYF
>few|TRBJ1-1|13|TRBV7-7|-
TGTGCTAGCAGCTCCTCTTTGAACACTGAAGCTTTCTTT
CASSSSLNTEAFF
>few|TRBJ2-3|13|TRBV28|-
TGTGGGTTCAGGGATTCTCACACAGATACGCAGTATTTT
CGFRDSHTDTQYF
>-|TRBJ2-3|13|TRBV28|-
TGTGCCAGCAGTACGCCACAGACAGATACGCAGTATTTT
CASSTPQTDTQYF
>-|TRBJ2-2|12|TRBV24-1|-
TGTGCCACCAGTTGGGGAACCGGGGAGCTGTTTTTT
CATSWGTGELFF
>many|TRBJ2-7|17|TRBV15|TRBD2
TGTGCCACCAGCAGATCGAGCGGGAGGGCCGCAAACTACGAGCAGTACTTC
CATSRSSGRAANYEQYF
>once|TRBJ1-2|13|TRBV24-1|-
TGTGCCACCAGTGGCCGGCAAAACTATGGCTACACCTTC
CATSGRQNYGYTF
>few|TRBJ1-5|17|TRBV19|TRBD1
TGTGCCAGTAGTCACCGCTTTCCGACAGGGACAAATCAGCCCCAGCATTTT
CASSHRFPTGTNQPQHF
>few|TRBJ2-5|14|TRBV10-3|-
TGTGCCACCACGAGAGCTGCCCTCCAAGAGACCCAGTACTTC
CATTRAALQETQYF
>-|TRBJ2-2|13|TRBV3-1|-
TGTGCCAGCAGCCAAGCTTTTACGGGGGAGCTGTTTTTT
CASSQAFTGELFF
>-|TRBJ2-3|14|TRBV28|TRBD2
TGTGCCAGCAAACTAGGAGCGGGATCGGCGACGCAGTATTTT
CASKLGAGSATQYF
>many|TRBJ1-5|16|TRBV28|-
TGTGCCAGCAGTTTACGGGGACTCCAAGGGATTCAGCCCCAGCATTTT
CASSLRGLQGIQPQHF
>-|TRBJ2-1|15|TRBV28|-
TGTGCCAGCAGTTCCCGGTTACCCCAATACAATGAGCAGTTCTTC
CASSSRLPQYNEQFF
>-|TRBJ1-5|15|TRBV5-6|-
TGTGCCAGCAGCTTCGGCGGAGGATTCAATCAGCCCCAGCATTTT
CASSFGGGFNQPQHF
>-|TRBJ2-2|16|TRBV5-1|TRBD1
TGCGCCAGCAGCCGGAGGACAGGGGGAACCACCGGGGAGCTGTTTTTT
CASSRRTGGTTGELFF
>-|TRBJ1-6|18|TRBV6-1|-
TGTGCCAGCAGCCAACGGGCAGGGCGAAGCTCCTATAATTCACCCCTCCACTTT
CASSQRAGRSSYNSPLHF
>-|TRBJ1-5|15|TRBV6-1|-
TGTGCCAGCAGGTCCCCCGACAGAATGAATCAGCCCCAGCATTTT
CASRSPDRMNQPQHF
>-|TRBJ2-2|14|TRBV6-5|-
TGTGCCAGCAGTTACTTGGGTAGTTCCGGGGAGCTGTTTTTT
CASSYLGSSGELFF
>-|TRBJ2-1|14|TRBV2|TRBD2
TGTGCCAGCAGAGCCGGGACTATAAACAATGAGCAGTTCTTC
CASRAGTINNEQFF
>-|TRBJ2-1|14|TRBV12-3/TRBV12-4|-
TGTACCAACCGAGGGGGAGAGGAGTACGATGAGCAGTTCTTC
CTNRGGEEYDEQFF
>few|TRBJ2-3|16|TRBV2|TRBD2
TGTGCCAGCAGTGGGGGGCTAGCGGGAGGAGCAGATACGCAGTATTTT
CASSGGLAGGADTQYF
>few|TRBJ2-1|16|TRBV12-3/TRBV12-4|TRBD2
TGTGCCAGCAGTTTGTTAGCGGGAGTTAAGTACAATGAGCAGTTCTTC
CASSLLAGVKYNEQFF
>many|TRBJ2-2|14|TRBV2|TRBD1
TGTGCCAGCAGTGAACAGGGGGACACCGGGGAGCTGTTTTTT
CASSEQGDTGELFF
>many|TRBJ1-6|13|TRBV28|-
TGTGCCAGCAGTTTCGTTGGCAATTCACCCCTCCACTTT
CASSFVGNSPLHF
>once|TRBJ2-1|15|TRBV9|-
TGTGCCAGCAGTGCACGCTCCACGTCCTACAATGAGCAGTTCTTC
CASSARSTSYNEQFF
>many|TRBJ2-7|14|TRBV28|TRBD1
TGTGCCAGCGGTTACCGACAGGGCCCCTACGAGCAGTACTTC
CASGYRQGPYEQYF
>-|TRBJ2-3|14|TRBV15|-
TGTGCCACCAGCAGAGGACAGGGCACAGATACGCAGTATTTT
CATSRGQGTDTQYF
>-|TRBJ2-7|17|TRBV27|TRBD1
TGTGCCAGCAGTTGGAGCCATGGACAGGGGAGCTCCTACGAGCAGTACTTC
CASSWSHGQGSSYEQYF
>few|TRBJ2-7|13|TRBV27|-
TGTGCCAGCAGTTTGGCGCGGTTTAACGAGCAGTACTTC
CASSLARFNEQYF
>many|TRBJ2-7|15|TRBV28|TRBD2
TGTGCCAGCAGTTCCAGACTAGCGGGAGCTTACGAGCAGTACTTC
CASSSRLAGAYEQYF
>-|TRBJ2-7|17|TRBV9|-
TGTGCCAGCAGCCCCCGGGGAGTGGGGGGACCGTCCTACGAGCAGTACTTC
CASSPRGVGGPSYEQYF
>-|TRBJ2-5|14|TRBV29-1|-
TGCAGCGTCGGGATTACGGGAGTAAGCAATGAGCAGTACTTC
CSVGITGVSNEQYF
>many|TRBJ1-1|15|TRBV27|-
TGTGCCAGCAGTCAGGAGGGGTCGAGGAACACTGAAGCTTTCTTT
CASSQEGSRNTEAFF
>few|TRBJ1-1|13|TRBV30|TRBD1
TGTGCCTGGAGTGTACAGGGGGAGTCAGAAGCTTTCTTT
CAWSVQGESEAFF
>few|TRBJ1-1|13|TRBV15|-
TGTGCCACCAGCATCTTCGGGAAAACTGAAGCTTTCTTT
CATSIFGKTEAFF
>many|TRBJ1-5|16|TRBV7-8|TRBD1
TGTGCCAGCAGCCCCTATGGGACAGGGGGCCAGCAGCCCCAGCATTTT
CASSPYGTGGQQPQHF
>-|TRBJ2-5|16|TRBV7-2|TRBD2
TGTGCCAGCAGCTTATCCGGGAGGGCGCCGCGTGAGACCCAGTACTTC
CASSLSGRAPRETQYF
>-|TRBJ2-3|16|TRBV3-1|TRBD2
TGTGCCAGCAGCCTAGCGGGAGAACCCAGCACAGATACGCAGTATTTT
CASSLAGEPSTDTQYF
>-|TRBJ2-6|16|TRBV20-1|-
TGCAGTGCCCTTGGGACACTTCATCAAAGGGCCAACGTCCTGACTTTC
CSALGTLHQRANVLTF
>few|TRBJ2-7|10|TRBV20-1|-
TGCAGTGCTAGATACTACGAGCAGTACTTC
CSARYYEQYF
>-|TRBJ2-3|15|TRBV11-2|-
TGTGCCAGCAGCGAACAAAGGCATCTAGGAGATACGCAGTATTTT
CASSEQRHLGDTQYF
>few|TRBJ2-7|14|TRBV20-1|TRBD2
TGCAGTGCTAGGAGGGCGGGAGAGGGCTACGAGCAGTACTTC
CSARRAGEGYEQYF
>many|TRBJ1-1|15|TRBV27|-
TGTGCCAGCAGTTTATCAGCCGGCGTGGGCACTGAAGCTTTCTTT
CASSLSAGVGTEAFF
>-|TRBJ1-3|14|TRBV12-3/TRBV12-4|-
TGTGCCAGCCGGGCAGCAACCTCTGGAAACACCATATATTTT
CASRAATSGNTIYF
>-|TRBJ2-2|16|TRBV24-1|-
TGTGCCAGCTCTTCAGGGGAGGAGTTAGGTGCCGGGGAGCTGTTTTTT
CASSSGEELGAGELFF
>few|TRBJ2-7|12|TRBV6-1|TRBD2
TGTGCCAGCACTACTAGCGCCTACGAGCAGTACTTC
CASTTSAYEQYF
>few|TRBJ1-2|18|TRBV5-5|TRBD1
TGTGCCAGCAGCTCGGGGCACGGGACAGGGGGGGCTAACTATGGCTACACCTTC
CASSSGHGTGGANYGYTF
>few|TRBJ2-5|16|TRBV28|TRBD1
TGTGCCAGCAGTCCGGGACAGGGTTGGGGTTGGGAGACCCAGTACTTC
CASSPGQGWGWETQYF
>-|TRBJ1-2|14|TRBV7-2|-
TGTGCCAGCAGCTTAGCGAATCCTAATAATGGCTACACCTTC
CASSLANPNNGYTF
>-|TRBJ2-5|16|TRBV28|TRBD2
TGTGCCAGCAGCCAAGCCGCTAGCGGGAGTGTCGAGACCCAGTACTTC
CASSQAASGSVETQYF
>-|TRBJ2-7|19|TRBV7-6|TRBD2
TGTGCCAGCAGCTTAGTGTGGGCTAGCGGGAGATCTGTGTGGTACGAGCAGTACTTC
CASSLVWASGRSVWYEQYF
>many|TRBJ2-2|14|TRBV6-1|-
TGTGCCAGCTACACAGAAATATACACCGGGGAGCTGTTTTTT
CASYTEIYTGELFF
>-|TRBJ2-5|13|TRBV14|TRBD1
TGTGCCAGCAGCCAAGTGACAGGGGGGACCCAGTACTTC
CASSQVTGGTQYF
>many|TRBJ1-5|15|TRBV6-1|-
TGTGCCAGCAGTGCTACCCAGGACATCAATCAGCCCCAGCATTTT
CASSATQDINQPQHF
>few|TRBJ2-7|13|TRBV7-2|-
TGTGCCAGCAGCGAGGGGCGGCTCGGGGAGCAGTACTTC
CASSEGRLGEQYF
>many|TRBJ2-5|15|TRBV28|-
TGTGCCAGCAGTTTAGGGTCCTACCTCCAAGAGACCCAGTACTTC
CASSLGSYLQETQYF
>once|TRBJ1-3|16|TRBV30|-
TGTGCCTGGAGTGAAAAACAGGCTAACTCTGGAAACACCATATATTTT
CAWSEKQANSGNTIYF
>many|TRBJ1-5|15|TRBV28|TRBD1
TGTGCCAGCGGCGGCTACGGACAGGGGACTCAGCCCCAGCATTTT
CASGGYGQGTQPQHF